A single sample gave rise to the 25 T cell receptor beta chains below, sequenced in a study of T cell responses to AZD1222 COVID-19 vaccine. Sequenced by immunoSEQ multiplex PCR; TCRdb stores in-frame clones only, minus some. The table lists about 120,000 clones, approximately 86% of them singletons. The sequencing here drew on peripheral blood, taken on day 0 of AZD1222 vaccination. These receptor sequences come from an adult in good health.

The J gene is TRBJ1-2, the V gene TRBV27; 7 bases are shared with TRBD1. There are 17 residues in the CDR3. Per the germline V gene, CDR1 is MNHEY and CDR2 is SMNVEV (reference sequence). V dropped 8 bases and J dropped 8; count of bases not matched to a gene: 23. The CDR3 is CASGPGGFVTGVRGYTF. CDR3 in DNA: TGTGCCAGCGGCCCAGGTGGCTTTGTTACAGGGGTGCGCGGCTACACCTTC.

The V call is TRBV3-1 (or the pseudogene TRBV3-2), the J call TRBJ2-1, with 8 bases lining up with TRBD2. The germline CDR1 and CDR2 sequences are LGHDT and YNNKEL (reference sequence). Trimming took 0 bases from V and 8 from J; bases not matched to a gene: 6. The CDR3 sequence is 15 residues long. CDR3 loop: CASSQDRRAGDEQFF. DNA of the CDR3: TGTGCCAGCAGCCAAGATAGGAGAGCGGGAGATGAGCAGTTCTTC.

The gene calls are TRBV27 and TRBJ2-1, with 11 bases aligning to TRBD2. With V trimmed by 9 bases and J by 5 bases, 6 bases remained unmatched. From germline, CDR1 is MNHEY and CDR2 SMNVEV (reference sequence). There are 14 residues in the CDR3. The CDR3 bases are TGTGCCAGTAGGGGGACTAGCGGAGACAATGAGCAGTTCTTC. This sequence encodes CASRGTSGDNEQFF.

The V and J genes are TRBV5-1 and TRBJ2-3; 9 bases agree with TRBD2. V lost 5 bases, J lost 0 bases, and 7 bases stayed unmatched. Germline loops: CDR1 SGHRS, CDR2 YFSETQ. The CDR3 has 16 amino acids. CDR3 sequence reads: CASSSKTSGSTDTQYF. The CDR3 nucleotides are TGCGCCAGCAGTTCGAAGACTAGCGGTAGCACAGATACGCAGTATTTT.

This chain connects TRBV12-3 or TRBV12-4 to TRBJ2-1; D is ambiguous. CDR3 length equals 12 residues. Trimming removed 3 bases at V and 5 bases at J, with 5 bases between. CDR3 protein: CASSFWDNEQFF. CDR3 DNA sequence: TGTGCCAGCAGTTTTTGGGACAATGAGCAGTTCTTC.

The genes are TRBV2 and TRBJ2-6, with TRBD1 matching over 7 bases. Germline trimming cut 10 bases from V and 4 bases from J; bases unmatched to any gene: 4. CDR1 is SNHLY, CDR2 FYNNEI, per germline. This CDR3 contains 13 residues. CDR3 DNA sequence: TGTGCCATCGGGACAGTGGGGGCCAACGTCCTGACTTTC. This translates into CAIGTVGANVLTF.

This chain links TRBV9 with TRBJ2-2; the D call may be TRBD1 or TRBD2 (6 bases each). The germline V and J ends were trimmed by 3 bases and 5 bases, with 17 bases remaining between them. Germline-derived CDR1 and CDR2 are SGDLS and YYNGEE. The CDR3 runs 16 residues. CDR3 nucleotides: TGTGCCAGCAGCGCCCGGGGGCAGGAGGGAACCGGGGAGCTGTTTTTT. Encoded protein: CASSARGQEGTGELFF.

This sequence joins TRBV6-2 or TRBV6-3 and TRBJ1-1; D is possibly TRBD1 (6 bases). The CDR3 is 13 amino acids. Germline V CDR1 and CDR2: MNHEY, SVGEGT. V was trimmed by 7 bases and J by 5 bases, leaving 14 bases between them. The DNA for the CDR3 is TGTGCCAGCACCCCCGGGGGCTGGACTGAAGCTTTCTTT. Translating it yields CASTPGGWTEAFF.

The chain couples TRBV7-2 to TRBJ2-1; 8 positions agree with TRBD2. CDR3 size: 13 residues. Germline V lookup: CDR1 SGHTA, CDR2 FQGNSA. Unmatched junction bases numbered 5, after V lost 7 bases and J lost 6 bases. CDR3 DNA: TGTGCCAGCAAACGGGGGGGCGGCAATGAGCAGTTCTTC. It codes for CASKRGGGNEQFF.

The chain has TRBV7-2 and TRBJ1-4, with a tentative D call TRBD1 (5 bases). Germline CDR1 reads SGHTA; CDR2 reads FQGNSA. Trimming cost V 1 base and J 4 bases, with 10 bases left between them. This CDR3 spans 15 amino acids. CDR3 DNA: TGTGCCAGCAGCTTAGACGGGGCCCGTAATGAAAAACTGTTTTTT. It encodes CASSLDGARNEKLFF.

The V and J genes are TRBV12-3 or TRBV12-4 and TRBJ1-5, with D unresolved. This CDR3 region has 13 residues. The V gene lost 2 bases and the J gene lost 10 bases, with 12 bases spanning the gap. The CDR3 reads CASSLRSPLPQHF. The CDR3 region has the DNA TGTGCCAGCAGTTTACGGTCCCCCCTTCCCCAGCATTTT.

The chain has TRBV27 and TRBJ1-1, with a possible D match to TRBD1 (5 bases). The V and J ends lost 6 bases and 8 bases respectively, with 19 bases between them. Germline V gene data show CDR1 as MNHEY and CDR2 as SMNVEV (reference sequence). This CDR3 comprises 14 residues. CDR3 sequence: CASRNLGVITEAFF. CDR3 coding DNA: TGTGCCAGCAGAAATTTGGGGGTGATTACGGAAGCTTTCTTT.

This chain connects TRBV19 to TRBJ1-2; TRBD1 matches at 7 bases. The ends lost 4 bases at V and 2 bases at J; junction bases unmatched: 1. CDR1 LNHDA and CDR2 SQIVND come from the germline V gene (reference sequence). The CDR3 is 13 residues long. CDR3 in DNA: TGTGCCAGTAGTAGGGACAGCAACTATGGCTACACCTTC. It yields the protein CASSRDSNYGYTF.

The chain combines TRBV27 with TRBJ2-2; maybe TRBD1 (5 bases). Trimming cost V 4 bases and J 7 bases, with 13 bases left between them. Germline-derived CDR1 and CDR2 are MNHEY and SMNVEV (reference sequence). The CDR3 has 14 residues. DNA of the CDR3: TGTGCCAGCAGTTATCAGGGAAGAATCGGGGAGCTGTTTTTT. It codes for CASSYQGRIGELFF.

This clone appeared a few times. The CDR3 here is CASSECRTGYMNTEAFF. The CDR3, as DNA: TGCGCCAGCAGTGAGTGTCGGACAGGATACATGAACACTGAAGCTTTCTTT. This chain joins TRBV10-1 and TRBJ1-1; the match to TRBD1 covers 7 bases. The germline gives CDR1 WNHNN, CDR2 SYGVQD (reference sequence). V lost 1 base and J lost 0; bases outside the gene matches: 8. The CDR3 loop spans 17 amino acids.

The rearrangement uses TRBV18 and TRBJ1-1; no clear D. Trimming removed 2 bases at V and 4 bases at J, with 20 bases between. Germline CDR1 is KGHSH and CDR2 is LQKENI. There are 17 residues in the CDR3. This chain's CDR3 is CASSPKIPYVGLTEAFF. The CDR3 DNA is TGTGCCAGCTCACCAAAGATCCCCTACGTCGGGCTCACTGAAGCTTTCTTT.

The chain couples TRBV6-5 to TRBJ1-1; D uncertain. This CDR3 is 15 amino acids long. Trimming pared 0 bases from V and 1 base from J, leaving 9 bases between. Germline assignment: CDR1 MNHEY and CDR2 SVGAGI. CDR3 nucleotides: TGTGCCAGCAGTTACTCTGGGCGCAGGAACACTGAAGCTTTCTTT. It codes for CASSYSGRRNTEAFF.

The rearrangement joins TRBV15 to TRBJ2-1; TRBD2 aligns across 10 bases. Looked up from germline, CDR1 is LNHNV and CDR2 is YYDKDF (reference sequence). Trimming took 8 bases from V and 1 from J; bases not matched to a gene: 8. The CDR3 extends over 16 amino acids. CDR3 sequence reads: CATASSGRGSYNEQFF. In DNA form, the CDR3 reads TGTGCCACCGCCTCTAGCGGGAGAGGGTCCTACAATGAGCAGTTCTTC.

This sequence joins TRBV5-6 and TRBJ1-2; D unclear. In germline, CDR1 is SGHDT, CDR2 YYEEEE. Trimming stripped 5 bases from V and 6 bases from J, with 17 bases between. The CDR3 has 14 residues. Here the CDR3 reads CASSPAFPLNGYTF. DNA for the CDR3: TGTGCCAGCAGTCCCGCCTTTCCCCTCAATGGCTACACCTTC.

The rearrangement uses TRBV15 and TRBJ1-5; possibly TRBD1 for D (6 bases). This CDR3 is built from 14 residues. V was clipped by 2 bases and J by 10 bases, with 15 bases between them. CDR1 is LNHNV, CDR2 YYDKDF, per germline (reference sequence). The CDR3, as DNA: TGTGCCACCAGCAGACGTCCCGGGACAACACCCCAGCATTTT. Encoded protein: CATSRRPGTTPQHF.

The table lists this clone with a count of one. The rearrangement links TRBV7-3 to TRBJ2-3; D is tentatively TRBD1 or TRBD2 (6 bases each). There are 18 residues in the CDR3. Germline values: CDR1 SGHTA, CDR2 FQGTGA. Trimming left V 3 bases short and J 4 bases short, with 23 bases between. In nucleotides, the CDR3 is TGTGCCAGCAGCTTGTTGGCCCCGACGGGGGCGATGGCAGATACGCAGTATTTT. Amino acid sequence: CASSLLAPTGAMADTQYF.

CDR3 coding DNA: TGTGCCAGCAGCCCGTCGGACATGCCCGGGAGAGAAAAACTGTTTTTT. This codes for CASSPSDMPGREKLFF. The chain joins TRBV27 to TRBJ1-4; possible D gene TRBD1, 5 bases. V shed 6 bases and J shed 8 bases, with 22 bases lying between them. This CDR3 region has 16 residues. Germline V gene data show CDR1 as MNHEY and CDR2 as SMNVEV (reference sequence).

The chain employs TRBV7-8 and TRBJ2-5; D might be TRBD2 (6 bases). The V and J ends lost 0 bases and 5 bases respectively, with 16 bases between them. The CDR3 spans 16 residues. The germline V gene encodes CDR1 SGHVS and CDR2 FQNEAQ. CDR3 DNA: TGTGCCAGCAGCTTAGCGCTAGGGCCGGGGAGGGAGACCCAGTACTTC. Amino acid sequence: CASSLALGPGRETQYF.

The V call is TRBV4-1, the J call TRBJ2-5; D is possibly TRBD2 (6 bases). The length of the CDR3 is 14 residues. CDR1 and CDR2 from the germline V gene are MGHRA and YSYEKL. V was pared by 1 base and J by 5 bases, with 11 bases between. CDR3 amino acids: CASSQVGRLETQYF. The CDR3 DNA is TGCGCCAGCAGCCAAGTGGGGAGGTTGGAGACCCAGTACTTC.

The chain links TRBV6-5 to TRBJ1-2; D remains ambiguous. Trimming shortened V by 2 bases and J by 5 bases, and 18 bases separated the two germline ends. The CDR3 sequence is 16 residues long. CDR1 is MNHEY and CDR2 is SVGAGI in the germline V gene. CDR3 sequence reads: CASSYEGTDSSYGYTF. The DNA for the CDR3 is TGTGCCAGCAGTTACGAGGGAACAGACTCTTCTTATGGCTACACCTTC.